The clone carrying this T cell receptor beta chain was seen a handful of times. One junction end disagrees with the germline gene, perhaps due to a read error. This entry is derived from a study of regulatory T cells in long-lasting Graves disease. Through Arm-PCR of CDR3 regions and iRepertoire HTBI primers, TCR beta libraries were built. Each CDR3 protein is one row after TCRdb ran MiXCR on the multiplex PCR reads. The sample holds 600,000 to 800,000 distinct CDR3 sequences, around 30% seen once. Time point: persistent/refractory GD, antithyroid drugs over 5 years with positive TRAb. The TCR library was prepared using RNA isolated from PBMCs. CDR3 size: 14 residues. Germline CDR1 is LNHDA and CDR2 is SQIVND (reference sequence).

This TCR was recovered from a female donor with Graves disease. The chain combines TRBV19 with TRBJ1-1; a possible D gene is TRBD1 (5 bases). The sequencing here drew on peripheral blood mononuclear cells (PBMCs), taken when the disease was refractory, from a patient treated with antithyroid drugs. Here the CDR3 reads CASSPSRDYPETFF. Here the CDR3 DNA reads TGTGCCAGTAGTCCCTCCAGGGATTACCCTGAAACTTTCTTT.